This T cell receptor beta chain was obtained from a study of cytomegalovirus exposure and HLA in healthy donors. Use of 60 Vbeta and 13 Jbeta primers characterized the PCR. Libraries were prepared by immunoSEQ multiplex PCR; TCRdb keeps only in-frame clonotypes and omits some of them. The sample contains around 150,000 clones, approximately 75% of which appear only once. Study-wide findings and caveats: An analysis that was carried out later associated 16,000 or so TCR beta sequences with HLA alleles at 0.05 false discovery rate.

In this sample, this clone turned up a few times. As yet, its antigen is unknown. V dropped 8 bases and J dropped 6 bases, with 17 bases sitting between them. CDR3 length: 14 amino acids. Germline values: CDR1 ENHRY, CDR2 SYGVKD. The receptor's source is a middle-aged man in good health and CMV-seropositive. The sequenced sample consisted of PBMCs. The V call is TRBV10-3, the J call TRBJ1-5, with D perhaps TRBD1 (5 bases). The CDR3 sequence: CAIRDGGVSQPQHF. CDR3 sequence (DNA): TGTGCCATCCGGGATGGGGGGGTGAGTCAGCCCCAGCATTTT.